The present T cell receptor (beta chain) was sequenced within a study of T cell responses to AZD1222 COVID-19 vaccine. Study background: Pooling of second doses given at about 4 or about 12 weeks was done.

Note on this clone: Its specificity is not known.

The CDR3 sequence is 15 residues long. Trimming took 0 bases from V and 5 from J, leaving 14 bases between them. The germline V gene encodes CDR1 KGHSH and CDR2 LQKENI. Study-wide findings and caveats: A mostly white British donor set with more females was recruited, and clonal diversity was possibly underestimated. Nearly half of spike-specific TCRs reportedly target unmutated variant regions.

Libraries were prepared by immunoSEQ multiplex PCR; TCRdb keeps only in-frame clonotypes and omits some of them. Here the sample spans around 140,000 clones, 85% to 95% being singletons. V gene TRBV18 combines with J gene TRBJ2-7; D remains ambiguous. This receptor was taken from an adult in good health. The specimen comprised peripheral blood, sampled on day 0 of AZD1222 vaccination. CDR3 nucleotide sequence: TGTGCCAGCTCACCACCGAGCCTGCTTAGGGACGAGCAGTACTTC. This gives the protein CASSPPSLLRDEQYF.